A selection of T cell receptor beta chains follows, all from one sample in a study of immune evolution from preneoplasia to lung adenocarcinoma. Method: immunoSEQ multiplex PCR; TCRdb's copy keeps in-frame clones and lacks some. The data contain over 3,000 clones, 60% to 85% of them singletons. Sequenced sample: FFPE lung adenocarcinoma in situ tissue. These receptors were obtained from a person aged 55 to 79 with lung adenocarcinoma. Both conserved end residues are part of each CDR3. The D gene is left open where the match is weak.

CDR3 protein: CASSPSTGNTEAFF
J gene: TRBJ1-1
V gene: TRBV7-6
D gene: TRBD1

CDR3 protein: CASGSSYEQYF
J gene: TRBJ2-7
V gene: TRBV12-5
D gene: NA

CDR3 protein: CASNFPGGGPDTQYF
J gene: TRBJ2-3
V gene: TRBV5-8
D gene: TRBD2

CDR3 protein: CASSEALQQGYTDTQYF
J gene: TRBJ2-3
V gene: TRBV2
D gene: TRBD1

CDR3 protein: CASSYSQTWTRYGYTF
J gene: TRBJ1-2
V gene: TRBV6-5
D gene: NA

CDR3 protein: CASRLAGGLFYEQYF
J gene: TRBJ2-7
V gene: TRBV7-2
D gene: TRBD2

CDR3 protein: CASSYSRQLGYTF
J gene: TRBJ1-2
V gene: TRBV6-5
D gene: NA

CDR3 protein: CASSEGRRDTEAFF
J gene: TRBJ1-1
V gene: TRBV6-1
D gene: NA

CDR3 protein: CASRRDSLISPLHF
J gene: TRBJ1-6
V gene: TRBV5-1
D gene: TRBD1

CDR3 protein: CASSPPRTQYF
J gene: TRBJ2-5
V gene: TRBV5-4
D gene: NA

CDR3 protein: CASSSRGGAREKLFF
J gene: TRBJ1-4
V gene: TRBV7-2
D gene: NA

CDR3 protein: CASSFKAGSIHNEQFF
J gene: TRBJ2-1
V gene: TRBV27
D gene: NA

CDR3 protein: CASSLNSGQGNTEAFF
J gene: TRBJ1-1
V gene: TRBV5-4
D gene: TRBD1

CDR3 protein: CASSQTGAGEKLFF
J gene: TRBJ1-4
V gene: TRBV5-5
D gene: TRBD1

CDR3 protein: CASSSQGGAGEQFF
J gene: TRBJ2-1
V gene: TRBV7-9
D gene: NA

CDR3 protein: CASSPGGTSGAYEQYF
J gene: TRBJ2-7
V gene: TRBV5-4
D gene: TRBD2

CDR3 protein: CAWSGGQGRNTIYF
J gene: TRBJ1-3
V gene: TRBV30
D gene: NA

CDR3 protein: CASSIVNYPQSRANVLTF
J gene: TRBJ2-6
V gene: TRBV7-8
D gene: NA

CDR3 protein: CASSGGGRQGGDEQFF
J gene: TRBJ2-1
V gene: TRBV9
D gene: TRBD1

CDR3 protein: CASSQDSENTEAFF
J gene: TRBJ1-1
V gene: TRBV6-4
D gene: NA

CDR3 protein: CASSFPPSGGATGELFF
J gene: TRBJ2-2
V gene: TRBV28
D gene: TRBD2

CDR3 protein: CASGLKGVGYEQYF
J gene: TRBJ2-7
V gene: TRBV12-5
D gene: NA

CDR3 protein: CASSFGGPADTQYF
J gene: TRBJ2-3
V gene: TRBV5-1
D gene: NA

CDR3 protein: CAWRHPQGIGELFF
J gene: TRBJ2-2
V gene: TRBV30
D gene: NA

CDR3 protein: CASSSGGSTEAFF
J gene: TRBJ1-1
V gene: TRBV7-3
D gene: NA

CDR3 protein: CASSSEAAVNTGELFF
J gene: TRBJ2-2
V gene: TRBV5-1
D gene: NA

CDR3 protein: CASSRTDGYTF
J gene: TRBJ1-2
V gene: TRBV28
D gene: NA

CDR3 protein: CASSYSLAGFQETQYF
J gene: TRBJ2-5
V gene: TRBV6-5
D gene: TRBD2

CDR3 protein: CASSLEGGAEAFF
J gene: TRBJ1-1
V gene: TRBV5-4
D gene: TRBD1

CDR3 protein: CSVAVGGQQYF
J gene: TRBJ2-7
V gene: TRBV29-1
D gene: NA

CDR3 protein: CASSQGEVGTSYGYTF
J gene: TRBJ1-2
V gene: TRBV4-3
D gene: NA

CDR3 protein: CASSEAAGAPPYNEQFF
J gene: TRBJ2-1
V gene: TRBV6-1
D gene: NA

CDR3 protein: CASSPTGTTGSYNSPLHF
J gene: TRBJ1-6
V gene: TRBV7-6
D gene: TRBD1

CDR3 protein: CASSSSGGEADTQYF
J gene: TRBJ2-3
V gene: TRBV7-3
D gene: TRBD2

CDR3 protein: CASSVAGGYYHQETQYF
J gene: TRBJ2-5
V gene: TRBV9
D gene: TRBD2

CDR3 protein: CSVTLYLEEGVENTEAFF
J gene: TRBJ1-1
V gene: TRBV29-1
D gene: NA

CDR3 protein: CASSLFSTSTDTQYF
J gene: TRBJ2-3
V gene: TRBV7-2
D gene: NA

CDR3 protein: CASSLIGEEIGEKLFF
J gene: TRBJ1-4
V gene: TRBV7-9
D gene: NA

CDR3 protein: CASSRGYGTDTQYF
J gene: TRBJ2-3
V gene: TRBV4-2
D gene: NA

CDR3 protein: CASSHKGLRDRGPYNSPLHF
J gene: TRBJ1-6
V gene: TRBV4-1
D gene: TRBD1

CDR3 protein: CASSTLAGVGETQYF
J gene: TRBJ2-5
V gene: TRBV11-2
D gene: TRBD2

CDR3 protein: CASKPWNGETQYF
J gene: TRBJ2-5
V gene: TRBV19
D gene: NA

CDR3 protein: CASSYSRGQDTEAFF
J gene: TRBJ1-1
V gene: TRBV6-5
D gene: NA

CDR3 protein: CASSLAFGMNTEAFF
J gene: TRBJ1-1
V gene: TRBV7-9
D gene: NA